What follows describes a single T cell receptor (beta chain). The data derive from a study of T-cell memory formation after mild COVID-19. Losses at the gene ends were 7 bases for V and 6 bases for J; bases not matched to a gene: 13. This CDR3 spans 16 amino acids. Per germline, CDR1 MNHNS and CDR2 SASEGT. TCRdb ran MiXCR on the 5' RACE reads and lists one entry per CDR3 protein. This table holds roughly 480,000 distinct CDR3 sequences, about 23% found once. Input material: PBMCs or a T cell subset sorted from them (not recorded which). This TCR came from an adult woman who had mild COVID-19 (a few samples of this study predate the infection). Cell type and time point are not known. V and J are TRBV6-1 and TRBJ1-2, with 11 bases matching TRBD1. CDR3 nucleotides: TGTGCCAGCACCCCCCGAGGACAGGGGGCGAGGGATGGCTACACCTTC. Translated: CASTPRGQGARDGYTF.